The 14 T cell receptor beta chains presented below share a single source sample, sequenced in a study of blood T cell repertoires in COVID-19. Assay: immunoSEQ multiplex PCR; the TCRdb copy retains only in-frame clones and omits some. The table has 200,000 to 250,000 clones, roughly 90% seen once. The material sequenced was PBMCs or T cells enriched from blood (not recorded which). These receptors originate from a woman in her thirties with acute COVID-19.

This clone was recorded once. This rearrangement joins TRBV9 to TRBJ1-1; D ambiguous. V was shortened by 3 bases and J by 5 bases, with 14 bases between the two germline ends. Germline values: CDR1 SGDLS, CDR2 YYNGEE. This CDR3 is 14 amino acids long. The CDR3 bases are TGTGCCAGCAGCGCTCAACGGAGAGGTACTGAAGCTTTCTTT. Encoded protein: CASSAQRRGTEAFF. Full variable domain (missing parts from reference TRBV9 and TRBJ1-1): DSGVTQTPKHLITATGQRVTLRCSPRSGDLSVYWYQQSLDQGLQFLIQYYNGEERAKGNILERFSAQQFPDLHSELNLSSLELGDSALYFCASSAQRRGTEAFFGQGTRLTVV.

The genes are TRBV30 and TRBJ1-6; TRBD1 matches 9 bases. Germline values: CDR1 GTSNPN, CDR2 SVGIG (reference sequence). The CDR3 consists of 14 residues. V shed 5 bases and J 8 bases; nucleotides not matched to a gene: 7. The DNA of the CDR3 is TGTGCCTGGGGGGCAGGGACAGGGTATTCACCCCTCCACTTT. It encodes CAWGAGTGYSPLHF. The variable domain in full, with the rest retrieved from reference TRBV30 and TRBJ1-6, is SQTIHQWPATLVQPVGSPLSLECTVEGTSNPNLYWYRQAAGRGLQLLFYSVGIGQISSEVPQNLSASRPQDRQFILSSKKLLLSDSGFYLCAWGAGTGYSPLHFGNGTRLTVT.

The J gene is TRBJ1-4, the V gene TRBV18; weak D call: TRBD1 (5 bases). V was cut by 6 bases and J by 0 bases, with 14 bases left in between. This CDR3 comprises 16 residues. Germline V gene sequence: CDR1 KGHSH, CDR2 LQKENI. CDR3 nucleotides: TGTGCCAGCTCCCCGCGGGACCTTGCAACTAATGAAAAACTGTTTTTT. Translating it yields CASSPRDLATNEKLFF.

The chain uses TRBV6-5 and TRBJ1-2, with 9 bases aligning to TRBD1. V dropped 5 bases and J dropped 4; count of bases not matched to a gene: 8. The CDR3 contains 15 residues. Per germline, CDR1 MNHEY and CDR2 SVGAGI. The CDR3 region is CASSTGDRDSYGYTF. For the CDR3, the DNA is TGTGCCAGCAGTACGGGGGACAGGGATAGCTATGGCTACACCTTC.

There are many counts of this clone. The CDR3 spells CASSEIQINSPLHF. The CDR3 region has the DNA TGTGCCAGCAGTGAGATACAGATAAATTCACCCCTCCACTTT. The chain uses TRBV6-1 and TRBJ1-6; D is undetermined. Trimming removed 3 bases at V and 7 bases at J, with 10 bases between. Germline V gene data show CDR1 as MNHNS and CDR2 as SASEGT. The CDR3 covers 14 residues.

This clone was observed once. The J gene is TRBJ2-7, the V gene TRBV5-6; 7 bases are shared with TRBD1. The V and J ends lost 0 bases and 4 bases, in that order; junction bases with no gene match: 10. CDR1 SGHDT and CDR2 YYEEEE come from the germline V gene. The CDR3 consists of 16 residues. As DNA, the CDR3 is TGTGCCAGCAGCTTGGGGTCCGGGACAGAAAGTTACGAGCAGTACTTC. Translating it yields CASSLGSGTESYEQYF.

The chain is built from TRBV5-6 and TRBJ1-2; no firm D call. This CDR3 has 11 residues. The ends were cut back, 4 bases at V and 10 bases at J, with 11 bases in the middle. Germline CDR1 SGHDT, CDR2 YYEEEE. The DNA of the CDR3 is TGTGCCAGCAGCCTGGCGGAGGACTACACCTTC. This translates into CASSLAEDYTF. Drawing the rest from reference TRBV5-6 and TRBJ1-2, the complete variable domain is DAGVTQSPTHLIKTRGQQVTLRCSPKSGHDTVSWYQQALGQGPQFIFQYYEEEERQRGNFPDRFSGHQFPNYSSELNVNALLLGDSALYLCASSLAEDYTFGSGTRLTVV.

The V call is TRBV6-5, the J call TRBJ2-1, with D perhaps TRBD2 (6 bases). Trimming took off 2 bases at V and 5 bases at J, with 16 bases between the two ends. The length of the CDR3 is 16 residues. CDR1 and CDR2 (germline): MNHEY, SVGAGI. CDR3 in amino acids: CASSYPPGTSNNEQFF. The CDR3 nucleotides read TGTGCCAGCAGTTACCCCCCTGGGACTTCTAACAATGAGCAGTTCTTC.

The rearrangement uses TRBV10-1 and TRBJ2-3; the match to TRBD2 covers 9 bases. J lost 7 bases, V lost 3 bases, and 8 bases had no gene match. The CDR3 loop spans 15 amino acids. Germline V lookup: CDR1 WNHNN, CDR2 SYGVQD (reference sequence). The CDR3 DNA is TGCGCCAGCAGTGAAGGCGGGGGGGGATCACATACGCAGTATTTT. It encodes CASSEGGGGSHTQYF.

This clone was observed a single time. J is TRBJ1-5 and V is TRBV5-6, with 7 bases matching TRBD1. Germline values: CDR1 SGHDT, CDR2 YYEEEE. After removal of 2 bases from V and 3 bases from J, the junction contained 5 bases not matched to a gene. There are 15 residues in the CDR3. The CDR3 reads CASSFFDRDNQPQHF. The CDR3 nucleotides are TGTGCCAGCAGCTTTTTCGACAGGGACAATCAGCCCCAGCATTTT. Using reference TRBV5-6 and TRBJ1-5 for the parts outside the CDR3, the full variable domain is DAGVTQSPTHLIKTRGQQVTLRCSPKSGHDTVSWYQQALGQGPQFIFQYYEEEERQRGNFPDRFSGHQFPNYSSELNVNALLLGDSALYLCASSFFDRDNQPQHFGDGTRLSIL.

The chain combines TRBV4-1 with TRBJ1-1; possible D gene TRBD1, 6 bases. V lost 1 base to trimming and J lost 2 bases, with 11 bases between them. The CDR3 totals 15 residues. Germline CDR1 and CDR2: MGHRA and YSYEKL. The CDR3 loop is CASSQVQGLNTEAFF. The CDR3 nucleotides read TGCGCCAGCAGCCAAGTACAGGGACTAAACACTGAAGCTTTCTTT.

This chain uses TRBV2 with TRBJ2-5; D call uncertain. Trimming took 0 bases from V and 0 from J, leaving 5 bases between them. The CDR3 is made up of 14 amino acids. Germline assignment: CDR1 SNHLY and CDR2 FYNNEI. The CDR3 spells CASSEAQNQETQYF. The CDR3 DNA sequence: TGTGCCAGCAGTGAAGCGCAGAACCAAGAGACCCAGTACTTC.

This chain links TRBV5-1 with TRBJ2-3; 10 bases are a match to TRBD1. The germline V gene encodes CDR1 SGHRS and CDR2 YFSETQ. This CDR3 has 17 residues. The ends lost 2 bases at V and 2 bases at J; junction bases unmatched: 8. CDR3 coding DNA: TGCGCCAGCAGCTTATCCCCGGGGACAGGGGACACAGATACGCAGTATTTT. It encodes CASSLSPGTGDTDTQYF.

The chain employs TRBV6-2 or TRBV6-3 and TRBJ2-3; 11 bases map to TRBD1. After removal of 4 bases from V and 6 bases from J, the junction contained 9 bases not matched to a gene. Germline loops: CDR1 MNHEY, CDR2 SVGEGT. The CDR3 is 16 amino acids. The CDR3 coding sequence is TGTGCCAGCAGTTCTCACCGGGACAGGGGGTGGGATACGCAGTATTTT. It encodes CASSSHRDRGWDTQYF.